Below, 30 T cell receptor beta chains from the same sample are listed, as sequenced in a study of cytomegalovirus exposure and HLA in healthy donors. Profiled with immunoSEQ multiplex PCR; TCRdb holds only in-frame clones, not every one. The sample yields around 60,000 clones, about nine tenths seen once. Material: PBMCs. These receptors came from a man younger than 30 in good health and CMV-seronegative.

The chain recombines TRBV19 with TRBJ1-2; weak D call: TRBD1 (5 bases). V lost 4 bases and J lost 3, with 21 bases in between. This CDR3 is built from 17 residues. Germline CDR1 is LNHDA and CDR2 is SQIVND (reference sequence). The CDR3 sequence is CASSTTERQPRDYGYTF. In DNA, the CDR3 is TGTGCCAGTAGTACAACAGAAAGACAGCCACGGGACTATGGCTACACCTTC.

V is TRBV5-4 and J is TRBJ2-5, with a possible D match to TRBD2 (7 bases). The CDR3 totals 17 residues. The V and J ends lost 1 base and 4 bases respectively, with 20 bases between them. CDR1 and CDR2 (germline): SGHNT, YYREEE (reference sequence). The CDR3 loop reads CASSLSVGGGGSETQYF. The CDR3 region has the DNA TGTGCCAGCAGCTTGAGTGTCGGGGGAGGGGGATCAGAGACCCAGTACTTC.

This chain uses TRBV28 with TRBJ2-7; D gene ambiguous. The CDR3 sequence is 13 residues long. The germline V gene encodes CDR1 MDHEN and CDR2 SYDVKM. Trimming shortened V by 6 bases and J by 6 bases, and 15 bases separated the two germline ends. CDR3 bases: TGTGCCAGCAGGGCACTAAGCCCGGTCGAGCAGTACTTC. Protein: CASRALSPVEQYF. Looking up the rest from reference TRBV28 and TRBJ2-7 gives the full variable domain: DVKVTQSSRYLVKRTGEKVFLECVQDMDHENMFWYRQDPGLGLRLIYFSYDVKMKEKGDIPEGYSVSREKKERFSLILESASTNQTSMYLCASRALSPVEQYFGPGTRLTVT.

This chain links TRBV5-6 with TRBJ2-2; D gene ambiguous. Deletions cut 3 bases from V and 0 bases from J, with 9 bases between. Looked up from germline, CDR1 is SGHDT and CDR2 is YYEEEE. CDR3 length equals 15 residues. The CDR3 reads CASSSLPANTGELFF. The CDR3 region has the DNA TGTGCCAGCAGCTCACTACCCGCGAACACCGGGGAGCTGTTTTTT.

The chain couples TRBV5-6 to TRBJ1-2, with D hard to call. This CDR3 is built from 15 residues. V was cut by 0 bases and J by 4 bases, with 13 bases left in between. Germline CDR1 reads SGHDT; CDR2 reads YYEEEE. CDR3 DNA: TGTGCCAGCAGCTTGGCCCAGCGGGCCCTCTATGGCTACACCTTC. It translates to CASSLAQRALYGYTF.

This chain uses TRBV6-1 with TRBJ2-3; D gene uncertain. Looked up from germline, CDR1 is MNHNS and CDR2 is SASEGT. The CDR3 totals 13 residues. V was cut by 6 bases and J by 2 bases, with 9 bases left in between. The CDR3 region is CASSVVHTDTQYF. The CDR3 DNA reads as TGTGCCAGCAGCGTAGTCCACACAGATACGCAGTATTTT.

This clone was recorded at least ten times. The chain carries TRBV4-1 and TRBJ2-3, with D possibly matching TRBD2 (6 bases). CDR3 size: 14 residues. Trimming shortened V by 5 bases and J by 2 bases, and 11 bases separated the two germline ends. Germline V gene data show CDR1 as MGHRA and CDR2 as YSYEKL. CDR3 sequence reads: CASSRSGLTDTQYF. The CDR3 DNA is TGCGCCAGCAGCAGGAGCGGGCTCACAGATACGCAGTATTTT.

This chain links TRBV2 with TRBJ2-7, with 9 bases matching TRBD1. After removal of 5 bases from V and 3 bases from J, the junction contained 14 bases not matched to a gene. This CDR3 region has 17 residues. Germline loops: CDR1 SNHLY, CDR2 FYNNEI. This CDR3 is CASSMGQGGVLSYEQYF. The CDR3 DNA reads TGTGCCAGCAGTATGGGACAGGGTGGGGTCCTGAGCTACGAGCAGTACTTC.

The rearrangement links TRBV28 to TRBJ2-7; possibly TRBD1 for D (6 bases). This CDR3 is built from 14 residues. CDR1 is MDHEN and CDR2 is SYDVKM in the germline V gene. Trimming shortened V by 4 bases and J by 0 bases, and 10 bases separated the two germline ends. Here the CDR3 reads CASSSRTVSYEQYF. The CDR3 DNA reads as TGTGCCAGCAGTTCTAGGACAGTCTCCTACGAGCAGTACTTC. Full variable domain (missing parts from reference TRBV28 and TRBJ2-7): DVKVTQSSRYLVKRTGEKVFLECVQDMDHENMFWYRQDPGLGLRLIYFSYDVKMKEKGDIPEGYSVSREKKERFSLILESASTNQTSMYLCASSSRTVSYEQYFGPGTRLTVT.

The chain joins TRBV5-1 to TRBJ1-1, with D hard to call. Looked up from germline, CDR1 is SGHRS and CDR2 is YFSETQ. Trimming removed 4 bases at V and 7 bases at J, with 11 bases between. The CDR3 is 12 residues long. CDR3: CASSPLRGEAFF. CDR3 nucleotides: TGCGCCAGCAGCCCGTTACGGGGTGAAGCTTTCTTT.

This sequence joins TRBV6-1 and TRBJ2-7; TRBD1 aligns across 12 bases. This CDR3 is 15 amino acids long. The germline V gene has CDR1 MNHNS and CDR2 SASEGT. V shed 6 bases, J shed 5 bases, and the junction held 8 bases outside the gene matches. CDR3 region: CASRDLGTGGHEQYF. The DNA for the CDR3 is TGTGCCAGCAGAGATCTTGGGACAGGGGGCCACGAGCAGTACTTC.

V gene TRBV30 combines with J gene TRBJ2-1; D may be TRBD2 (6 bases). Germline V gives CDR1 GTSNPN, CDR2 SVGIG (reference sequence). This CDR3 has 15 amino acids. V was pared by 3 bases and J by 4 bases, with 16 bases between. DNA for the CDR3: TGTGCCTGGAGGGTGGGTAGCGGATCGTACAATGAGCAGTTCTTC. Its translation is CAWRVGSGSYNEQFF. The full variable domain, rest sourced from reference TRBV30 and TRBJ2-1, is SQTIHQWPATLVQPVGSPLSLECTVEGTSNPNLYWYRQAAGRGLQLLFYSVGIGQISSEVPQNLSASRPQDRQFILSSKKLLLSDSGFYLCAWRVGSGSYNEQFFGPGTRLTVL.

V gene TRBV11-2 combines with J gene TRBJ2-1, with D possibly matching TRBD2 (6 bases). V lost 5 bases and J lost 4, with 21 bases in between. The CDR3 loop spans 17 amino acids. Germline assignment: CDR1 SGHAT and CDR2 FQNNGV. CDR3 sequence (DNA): TGTGCCAGCAGCACAGCCCTGGGTAGCGGCGAATACAATGAGCAGTTCTTC. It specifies CASSTALGSGEYNEQFF.

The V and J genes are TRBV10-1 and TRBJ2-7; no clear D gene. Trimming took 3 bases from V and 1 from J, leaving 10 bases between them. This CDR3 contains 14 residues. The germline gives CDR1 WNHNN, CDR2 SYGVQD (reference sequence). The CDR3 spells CASSERRQSYEQYF. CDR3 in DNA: TGCGCCAGCAGTGAAAGGCGGCAATCCTACGAGCAGTACTTC.

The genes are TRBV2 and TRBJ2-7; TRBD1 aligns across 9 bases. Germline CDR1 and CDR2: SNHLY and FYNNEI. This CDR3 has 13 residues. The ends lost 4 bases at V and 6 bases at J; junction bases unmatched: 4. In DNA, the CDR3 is TGTGCCAGCAGTGCCGGGACAGGGATCGAGCAGTACTTC. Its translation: CASSAGTGIEQYF. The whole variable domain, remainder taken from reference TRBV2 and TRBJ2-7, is EPEVTQTPSHQVTQMGQEVILRCVPISNHLYFYWYRQILGQKVEFLVSFYNNEISEKSEIFDDQFSVERPDGSNFTLKIRSTKLEDSAMYFCASSAGTGIEQYFGPGTRLTVT.

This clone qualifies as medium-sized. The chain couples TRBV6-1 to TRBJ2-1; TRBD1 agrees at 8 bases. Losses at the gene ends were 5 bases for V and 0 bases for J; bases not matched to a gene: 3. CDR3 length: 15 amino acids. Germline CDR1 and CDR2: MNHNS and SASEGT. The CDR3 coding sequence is TGTGCCAGCAGTTCAACAGGGGGCTCCTACAATGAGCAGTTCTTC. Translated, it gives CASSSTGGSYNEQFF.

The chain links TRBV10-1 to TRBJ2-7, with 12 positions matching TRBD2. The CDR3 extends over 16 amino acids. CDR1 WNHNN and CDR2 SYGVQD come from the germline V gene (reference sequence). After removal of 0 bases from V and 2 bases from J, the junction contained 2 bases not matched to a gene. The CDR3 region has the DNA TGCGCCAGCAGTGAGTCCCCTAGCGGGAGGGCCTACGAGCAGTACTTC. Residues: CASSESPSGRAYEQYF.

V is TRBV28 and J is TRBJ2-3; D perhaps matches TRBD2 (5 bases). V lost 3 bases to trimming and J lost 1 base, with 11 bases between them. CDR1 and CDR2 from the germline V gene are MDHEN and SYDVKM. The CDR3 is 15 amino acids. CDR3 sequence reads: CASSFLAGRTDTQYF. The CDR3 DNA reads TGTGCCAGCAGTTTTCTCGCGGGTCGCACAGATACGCAGTATTTT.

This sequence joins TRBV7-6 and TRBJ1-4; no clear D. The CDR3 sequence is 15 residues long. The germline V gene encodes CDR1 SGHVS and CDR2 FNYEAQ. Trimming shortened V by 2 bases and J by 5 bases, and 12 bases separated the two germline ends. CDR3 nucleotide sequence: TGTGCCAGCAGCTTAAACCCAGGAAGGAATGAAAAACTGTTTTTT. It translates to CASSLNPGRNEKLFF.

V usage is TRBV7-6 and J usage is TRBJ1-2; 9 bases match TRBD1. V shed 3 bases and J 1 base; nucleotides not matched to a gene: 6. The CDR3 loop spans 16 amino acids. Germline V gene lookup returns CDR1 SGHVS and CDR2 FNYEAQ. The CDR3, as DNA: TGTGCCAGCAGCTTTACCGGGACAGGGCTTAACTATGGCTACACCTTC. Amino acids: CASSFTGTGLNYGYTF.

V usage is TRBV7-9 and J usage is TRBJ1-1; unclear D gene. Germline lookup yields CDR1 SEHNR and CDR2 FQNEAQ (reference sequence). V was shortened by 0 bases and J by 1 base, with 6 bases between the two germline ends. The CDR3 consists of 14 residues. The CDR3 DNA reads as TGTGCCAGCAGCTTAGCGGCAGGGAACACTGAAGCTTTCTTT. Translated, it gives CASSLAAGNTEAFF. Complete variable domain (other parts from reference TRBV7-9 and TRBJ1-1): DTGVSQNPRHKITKRGQNVTFRCDPISEHNRLYWYRQTLGQGPEFLTYFQNEAQLEKSRLLSDRFSAERPKGSFSTLEIQRTEQGDSAMYLCASSLAAGNTEAFFGQGTRLTVV.

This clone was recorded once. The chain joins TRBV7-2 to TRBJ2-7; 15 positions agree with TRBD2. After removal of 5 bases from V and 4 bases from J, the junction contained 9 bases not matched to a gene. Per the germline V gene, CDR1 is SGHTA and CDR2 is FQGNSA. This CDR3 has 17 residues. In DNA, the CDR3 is TGTGCCAGCAGCGATGACGGACTAGCGGGAGGGTATTACGAGCAGTACTTC. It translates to CASSDDGLAGGYYEQYF.

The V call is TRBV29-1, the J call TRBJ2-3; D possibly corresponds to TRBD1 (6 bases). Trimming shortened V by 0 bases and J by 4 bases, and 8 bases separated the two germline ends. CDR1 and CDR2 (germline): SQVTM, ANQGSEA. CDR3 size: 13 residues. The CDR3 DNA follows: TGCAGCGTTGAAGAGGGGGCTGCAGATACGCAGTATTTT. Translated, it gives CSVEEGAADTQYF.

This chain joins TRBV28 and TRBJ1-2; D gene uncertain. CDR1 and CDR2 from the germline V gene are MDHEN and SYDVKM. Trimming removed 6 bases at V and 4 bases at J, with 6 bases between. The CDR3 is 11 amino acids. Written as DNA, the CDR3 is TGTGCCAGCAGCAGACTCTATGGCTACACCTTC. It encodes CASSRLYGYTF.

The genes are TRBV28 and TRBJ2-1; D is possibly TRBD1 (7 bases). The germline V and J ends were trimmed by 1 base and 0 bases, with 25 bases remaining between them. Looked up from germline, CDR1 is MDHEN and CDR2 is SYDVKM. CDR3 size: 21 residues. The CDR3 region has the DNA TGTGCCAGCAGTTTATTCGGACCAGGGGGGCTCCATTCAAGCTCCTACAATGAGCAGTTCTTC. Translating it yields CASSLFGPGGLHSSSYNEQFF.

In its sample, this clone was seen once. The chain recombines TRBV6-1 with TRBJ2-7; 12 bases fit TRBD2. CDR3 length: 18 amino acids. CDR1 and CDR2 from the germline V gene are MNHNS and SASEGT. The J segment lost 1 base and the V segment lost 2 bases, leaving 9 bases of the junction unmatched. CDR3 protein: CASSETSPLAGGSYEQYF. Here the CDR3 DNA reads TGTGCCAGCAGTGAAACGTCCCCCCTAGCGGGAGGGTCCTACGAGCAGTACTTC.

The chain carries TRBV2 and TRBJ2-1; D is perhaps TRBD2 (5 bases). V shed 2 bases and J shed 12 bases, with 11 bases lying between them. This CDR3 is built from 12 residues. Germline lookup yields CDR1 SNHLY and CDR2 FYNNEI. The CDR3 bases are TGTGCCAGCAGTGAAAGAGGGCGGGCGCAGTTCTTC. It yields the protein CASSERGRAQFF.

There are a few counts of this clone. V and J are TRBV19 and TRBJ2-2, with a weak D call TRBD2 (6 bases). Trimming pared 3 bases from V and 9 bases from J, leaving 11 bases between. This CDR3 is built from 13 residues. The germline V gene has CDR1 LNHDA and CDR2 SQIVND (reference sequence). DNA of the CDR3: TGTGCCAGTAGTATGTCGGGGGTAAGGGAGCTGTTTTTT. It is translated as CASSMSGVRELFF. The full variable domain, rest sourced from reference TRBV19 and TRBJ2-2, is DGGITQSPKYLFRKEGQNVTLSCEQNLNHDAMYWYRQDPGQGLRLIYYSQIVNDFQKGDIAEGYSVSREKKESFPLTVTSAQKNPTAFYLCASSMSGVRELFFGEGSRLTVL.

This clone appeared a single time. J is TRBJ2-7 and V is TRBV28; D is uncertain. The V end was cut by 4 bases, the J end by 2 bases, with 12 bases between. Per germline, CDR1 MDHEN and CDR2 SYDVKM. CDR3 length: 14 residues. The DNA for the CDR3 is TGTGCCAGCAGTTACCAGGTATGGCCCTACGAGCAGTACTTC. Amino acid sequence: CASSYQVWPYEQYF.

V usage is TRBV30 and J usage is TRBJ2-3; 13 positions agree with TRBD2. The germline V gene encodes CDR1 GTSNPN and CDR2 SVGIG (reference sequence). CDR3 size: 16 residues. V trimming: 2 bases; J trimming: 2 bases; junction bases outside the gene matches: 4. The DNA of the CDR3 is TGTGCCTGGAGTAGACTAGCGGGAGGCCTCACAGATACGCAGTATTTT. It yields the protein CAWSRLAGGLTDTQYF.